Below, 27 T cell receptor beta chains from the same sample are listed, as sequenced in a study of T-cell reconstitution after alpha-beta-depleted transplantation in children. The TCRbeta library incorporated unique molecular identifiers. One entry per CDR3 protein results from TCRdb running MiXCR on the PCR reads. The sample carries approximately 800,000 distinct CDR3 sequences, approximately 15% recorded once. Sequencing was performed on PBMCs, mostly from graft donor cells, taken 360 days after TCRalphabeta/CD19-depleted stem cell transplant. These receptors were taken from a male patient aged 5 to 17 who had a stem cell transplant for acute lymphoblastic leukemia, so the T cells may come from the graft donor.

The chain uses TRBV12-3 or TRBV12-4 and TRBJ2-3; 10 positions match TRBD2. The CDR3 is made up of 18 amino acids. V was clipped by 11 bases and J by 6 bases; unmatched bases: 23. The chain's CDR3 is CARCLVLLAGIFYDTQYF. The CDR3, as DNA: TGTGCCCGCTGTTTGGTCTTACTAGCGGGAATTTTTTATGATACGCAGTATTTT.

This clonotype was picked up a small number of times. The rearrangement uses TRBV7-2 and TRBJ2-1; TRBD2 might be the D (6 bases). The V gene lost 5 bases and the J gene lost 5 bases, with 16 bases spanning the gap. The germline V gene has CDR1 SGHTA and CDR2 FQGNSA. The CDR3 consists of 15 residues. The CDR3 reads CASSVLTRLDNEQFF. CDR3 in DNA: TGTGCCAGCAGCGTTTTGACTAGGCTGGACAATGAGCAGTTCTTC.

A few counts support this clonotype. The rearrangement uses TRBV20-1 and TRBJ2-1, with 9 bases aligning to TRBD1. The V gene's germline CDR1 is DFQATT and CDR2 SNEGSKA (reference sequence). The CDR3 has 16 amino acids. Trimming took 0 bases from V and 6 from J; bases not matched to a gene: 9. The CDR3 is CSARDPGQGLGNEQFF. DNA for the CDR3: TGCAGTGCTAGAGATCCCGGACAGGGGTTGGGCAATGAGCAGTTCTTC.

The chain recombines TRBV21-1 with TRBJ2-7; the DNA was not used to check the table's D call, TRBD2. TRBV21-1 is deemed a pseudogene. The CDR3 loop spans 19 amino acids. CDR3 residues: CASSKRPTSGRPQPLEQYF. In DNA form, the CDR3 reads TGTGCCAGCAGCAAACGACCGACTAGCGGGAGGCCCCAGCCCCTCGAGCAGTACTTC.

This clonotype was recorded a few times. The chain combines TRBV5-1 with TRBJ2-3, with a weak D call TRBD2 (6 bases). Trimming shortened V by 6 bases and J by 4 bases, and 15 bases separated the two germline ends. This CDR3 has 14 amino acids. Germline V gene lookup returns CDR1 SGHRS and CDR2 YFSETQ. CDR3 sequence: CASKDREISDTQYF. In nucleotides, the CDR3 is TGCGCCAGCAAGGATCGGGAGATCTCAGATACGCAGTATTTT.

V usage is TRBV21-1 and J usage is TRBJ1-5; no DNA check was done on the table's D call, TRBD1. TRBV21-1 constitutes a pseudogene. The CDR3 contains 14 residues. DNA for the CDR3: TGTGCCAGCAGCAAAACACAGGGACGCCAGCCCCAGCATTTT. It translates to CASSKTQGRQPQHF.

This clonotype was picked up a small number of times. The chain is built from TRBV4-1 and TRBJ2-4; D is uncertain. Germline V gives CDR1 MGHRA, CDR2 YSYEKL. Trimming took off 5 bases at V and 10 bases at J, with 12 bases between the two ends. CDR3 length: 12 amino acids. The CDR3 sequence: CASSESSGIQYF. DNA of the CDR3: TGCGCCAGCAGCGAGAGCAGTGGTATTCAGTACTTC.

This clonotype was observed a few times. This chain links TRBV7-9 with TRBJ1-2; TRBD1 is a possible D gene (6 bases). Germline V lookup: CDR1 SEHNR, CDR2 FQNEAQ (reference sequence). This CDR3 spans 12 amino acids. V lost 4 bases and J 8 bases, leaving 11 bases between the germline ends. DNA of the CDR3: TGTGCCAGCAGCTCCCCCCAGGGGGGCTACACCTTC. This sequence encodes CASSSPQGGYTF.

V gene TRBV12-3 or TRBV12-4 combines with J gene TRBJ2-1, with no clear D. V was shortened by 6 bases and J by 3 bases, with 12 bases between the two germline ends. This CDR3 is 14 amino acids long. Here the CDR3 DNA reads TGTGCCAGCAGCACCTCTACCGTCTACAATGAGCAGTTCTTC. It codes for CASSTSTVYNEQFF.

This clonotype was picked up a small number of times. The chain is built from TRBV3-1 and TRBJ2-1, with D possibly being TRBD2 (5 bases). Germline V gives CDR1 LGHDT, CDR2 YNNKEL (reference sequence). Trimming cost V 5 bases and J 2 bases, with 13 bases left between them. This CDR3 has 15 residues. As DNA, the CDR3 is TGTGCCAGCAGCTCGACGCAGACTACCTACAATGAGCAGTTCTTC. Its translation: CASSSTQTTYNEQFF.

The rearrangement links TRBV5-1 to TRBJ1-1; D gene uncertain. The germline V gene has CDR1 SGHRS and CDR2 YFSETQ. V was pared by 0 bases and J by 7 bases, with 10 bases between. CDR3 size: 13 residues. DNA of the CDR3: TGCGCCAGCAGCTTGGGCTCCGGGGATGAAGCTTTCTTT. Amino acid sequence: CASSLGSGDEAFF.

The gene calls are TRBV2 and TRBJ2-1, with D possibly matching TRBD1 (6 bases). Trimming cost V 2 bases and J 7 bases, with 24 bases left between them. The germline gives CDR1 SNHLY, CDR2 FYNNEI. The CDR3 runs to 18 residues. The CDR3 sequence is CASSERGRDTGWRNEQFF. CDR3 DNA: TGTGCCAGCAGTGAAAGGGGCCGTGACACAGGGTGGAGGAATGAGCAGTTCTTC. The entire variable domain, with the rest obtained from reference TRBV2 and TRBJ2-1, is as follows: EPEVTQTPSHQVTQMGQEVILRCVPISNHLYFYWYRQILGQKVEFLVSFYNNEISEKSEIFDDQFSVERPDGSNFTLKIRSTKLEDSAMYFCASSERGRDTGWRNEQFFGPGTRLTVL.

This clonotype has just a few counts. The chain uses TRBV14 and TRBJ2-1, with D perhaps being TRBD1 or TRBD2 (5 bases each). The germline V and J ends were trimmed by 0 bases and 4 bases, with 10 bases remaining between them. This CDR3 comprises 15 residues. Germline V gene sequence: CDR1 SGHDN, CDR2 FVKESK. This CDR3 is CASSQDWGSYNEQFF. The CDR3 DNA is TGTGCCAGCAGCCAAGATTGGGGGAGTTACAATGAGCAGTTCTTC.

V usage is TRBV7-3 and J usage is TRBJ1-2, with a weak D call TRBD1 (5 bases). The CDR3 consists of 18 residues. V was pared by 1 base and J by 3 bases, with 21 bases between. Per the germline V gene, CDR1 is SGHTA and CDR2 is FQGTGA. The CDR3 DNA sequence: TGTGCCAGCAGCTTAATCCCCGGGACTGCCGAAAGAGACTATGGCTACACCTTC. Translation: CASSLIPGTAERDYGYTF.

This chain connects TRBV18 to TRBJ1-1; 7 bases match TRBD1. The CDR3 extends over 15 amino acids. Germline CDR1 reads KGHSH; CDR2 reads LQKENI. J lost 0 bases, V lost 3 bases, and 4 bases had no gene match. CDR3 DNA: TGTGCCAGCTCACCGGGACAGTCTTTGAACACTGAAGCTTTCTTT. It translates to CASSPGQSLNTEAFF.

This clonotype came up a few times. The CDR3 nucleotides are TGTGCCAGCAGCCAGGAGTTGAACACTGAAGCTTTCTTT. Protein: CASSQELNTEAFF. The rearrangement links TRBV3-1 to TRBJ1-1; no definite D call. The CDR3 is 13 residues long. Trimming removed 3 bases from V and 0 bases from J, with 5 bases in between. Germline assignment: CDR1 LGHDT and CDR2 YNNKEL (reference sequence). Complete variable domain (other parts from reference TRBV3-1 and TRBJ1-1): DTAVSQTPKYLVTQMGNDKSIKCEQNLGHDTMYWYKQDSKKFLKIMFSYNNKELIINETVPNRFSPKSPDKAHLNLHINSLELGDSAVYFCASSQELNTEAFFGQGTRLTVV.

This clonotype was found a few times. The chain joins TRBV5-1 to TRBJ1-4; 7 positions match TRBD1. This CDR3 is built from 17 residues. Germline assignment: CDR1 SGHRS and CDR2 YFSETQ. Germline trimming cut 4 bases from V and 3 bases from J; bases unmatched to any gene: 12. CDR3 sequence: CASSQPLRGAPNEKLFF. CDR3 DNA: TGCGCCAGCAGCCAACCCCTCAGGGGGGCGCCTAATGAAAAACTGTTTTTT.

This clonotype was picked up a small number of times. The rearrangement joins TRBV7-3 to TRBJ2-3; D ambiguous. Trimming stripped 5 bases from V and 4 bases from J, with 10 bases between. The length of the CDR3 is 13 residues. Germline V gene data show CDR1 as SGHTA and CDR2 as FQGTGA. CDR3: CASSRNRADTQYF. In nucleotides, the CDR3 is TGTGCCAGCAGCCGGAATAGGGCAGATACGCAGTATTTT.

There are a few counts of this clonotype. This chain connects TRBV20-1 to TRBJ2-7; possibly TRBD1 for D (6 bases). The germline gives CDR1 DFQATT, CDR2 SNEGSKA (reference sequence). The CDR3 runs 13 residues. The CDR3 loop is CSRLGQGLGEQYF. DNA for the CDR3: TGCAGCCGCTTGGGGCAGGGGTTGGGAGAGCAGTACTTC.

This clonotype has only a few counts. The chain combines TRBV30 with TRBJ2-1; 9 nucleotides agree with TRBD2. The CDR3 is made up of 16 amino acids. V lost 0 bases and J lost 1; bases outside the gene matches: 4. The V gene's germline CDR1 is GTSNPN and CDR2 SVGIG (reference sequence). As DNA, the CDR3 is TGTGCCTGGAGTGTACGTCTAGCGGGGTCCTACAATGAGCAGTTCTTC. This encodes CAWSVRLAGSYNEQFF.

J is TRBJ2-2 and V is TRBV11-1; the match to TRBD1 covers 12 bases. The V segment lost 5 bases and the J segment 5 bases; nucleotides outside the gene matches: 21. Germline values: CDR1 SGHAT, CDR2 FQDESV (reference sequence). This CDR3 contains 21 residues. The CDR3 DNA is TGTGCCAGCAGCCCCGACCCGGGACAGGGGGCGGCGGGAGCGGTGACCGGGGAGCTGTTTTTT. It encodes CASSPDPGQGAAGAVTGELFF.

This clonotype was counted at least ten times. This chain links TRBV6-5 with TRBJ2-3; 7 nucleotides line up with TRBD1. V was clipped by 4 bases and J by 1 base; unmatched bases: 5. CDR1 is MNHEY, CDR2 SVGAGI, per germline. The CDR3 contains 15 residues. CDR3 bases: TGTGCCAGCAGTTCCGGGACAGTCGGCACAGATACGCAGTATTTT. Amino acids: CASSSGTVGTDTQYF.

The chain carries TRBV20-1 and TRBJ2-7, with D perhaps assigned TRBD1 or TRBD2 (5 bases each). Trimming pared 3 bases from V and 4 bases from J, leaving 19 bases between. Germline values: CDR1 DFQATT, CDR2 SNEGSKA (reference sequence). This CDR3 is 15 amino acids long. In DNA, the CDR3 is TGCAGTGCTAGTGAAACCGGGACCCTTTATTACGAGCAGTACTTC. It is translated as CSASETGTLYYEQYF.

The CDR3 here is CASSQLTRDNEQFF. Written as DNA, the CDR3 is TGTGCCAGCAGCCAGTTAACGAGGGACAATGAGCAGTTCTTC. The chain links TRBV14 to TRBJ2-1; a weak D match, TRBD2 (5 bases). Germline CDR1 SGHDN, CDR2 FVKESK. The CDR3 is 14 residues long. V was pared by 3 bases and J by 5 bases, with 11 bases between.

This clonotype was seen only a few times. The V and J genes are TRBV7-2 and TRBJ2-4, with TRBD1 identical over 9 bases. V trimming: 5 bases; J trimming: 4 bases; junction bases outside the gene matches: 12. Looked up from germline, CDR1 is SGHTA and CDR2 is FQGNSA. This CDR3 has 17 amino acids. DNA for the CDR3: TGTGCCAGCAGCACACAGGGGGCGCTTTATAGGAAAAACATTCAGTACTTC. Encoded protein: CASSTQGALYRKNIQYF. Supplemented by reference TRBV7-2 and TRBJ2-4, the full variable domain reads GAGVSQSPSNKVTEKGKDVELRCDPISGHTALYWYRQSLGQGLEFLIYFQGNSAPDKSGLPSDRFSAERTGGSVSTLTIQRTQQEDSAVYLCASSTQGALYRKNIQYFGAGTRLSVL.

The table lists this clonotype with a few counts. J is TRBJ2-1 and V is TRBV12-3 or TRBV12-4, with 12 nucleotides matching TRBD2. V trimming: 5 bases; J trimming: 6 bases; junction bases outside the gene matches: 11. There are 17 residues in the CDR3. In nucleotides, the CDR3 is TGTGCCAGCAGTCCCTGGACTAGCGGGACTGGAATCAATGAGCAGTTCTTC. This translates into CASSPWTSGTGINEQFF.

The V and J genes are TRBV15 and TRBJ2-2, with 9 bases identical to TRBD1. V was pared by 2 bases and J by 6 bases, with 1 base of the junction left unmatched. CDR3 length equals 14 residues. The germline CDR1 and CDR2 sequences are LNHNV and YYDKDF (reference sequence). The CDR3 loop is CATSRRTGAGELFF. CDR3 coding DNA: TGTGCCACCAGCAGACGGACAGGGGCCGGGGAGCTGTTTTTT.